This T cell receptor beta chain was profiled in a study of blood T cell repertoires in COVID-19. In the study overall: COVID-19 samples from acute and convalescent phases originated in the United States, Italy and Spain. The cDNA or gDNA used as material had been derived from T cells, B-cell-depleted T cells, or PBMCs.

In terms of age and location, participants ranged from roughly 18 to 90 years and lived in about 25 US areas. CDR3 length: 20 residues. Trimming at V came to 8 bases and at J to 0 bases, leaving 20 bases not matched to a gene. Germline V gives CDR1 SQVTM, CDR2 ANQGSEA. How the authors handled the data: From reference gene primer amplification, estimates of nucleated cell counts were derived. Data came from immunoSEQ multiplex PCR; TCRdb stores just in-frame clones and leaves some out. V, J and clone size were drawn from that table, and D and trimming were deduced from the DNA. The table lists about 150,000 clones, over 80% of them singletons.

The chain uses TRBV29-1 and TRBJ2-6, with 9 nucleotides matching TRBD1. The clonotype originates from a man aged 65 to 79 who had been exposed to COVID-19. The source material was PBMCs or T cells enriched from blood (not recorded which). CDR3 region: CSPERTGVPPTDSGANVLTF. DNA of the CDR3: TGCAGCCCTGAACGGACAGGGGTCCCCCCTACTGACTCTGGGGCCAACGTCCTGACTTTC.